Listed below are T cell receptor beta chains from one sample, sequenced in a study of read filtering for tumor transcriptome and immune sequencing. MiXCR, applied by TCRdb to the reads, yields one record per CDR3 protein. The data contain around 130,000 distinct CDR3 sequences, over 10% of them singletons. The sample comprised a population of CD138-negative cells sorted from bone marrow. The receptors derive from a donor at least 40 years old with multiple myeloma. Both conserved end residues are part of each CDR3. A D gene is named only where the DNA matches it firmly. Size is omitted from some rows. Given values are once, few, many or a class for expanded clones.

many TRBD2 19 TRBJ2-3 TRBV24-1 TGTGCCACCAGTGATTTGAATTGGAGACGGGAGGCGGGCACAGATACGCAGTATTTT CATSDLNWRREAGTDTQYF
NA NA 16 TRBJ2-1 TRBV13 TGTGCCAGCAGTTCCGAGGGAAGGGACTCCTCCAATGAGCAGTTCTTC CASSSEGRDSSNEQFF
many NA 16 TRBJ2-1 TRBV27 TGTGCCAGCAGTTTGACCCGGTTCAGCTCCTACAATGAGCAGTTCTTC CASSLTRFSSYNEQFF
many NA 18 TRBJ2-2 TRBV27 TGTGCCAGCAGTTTATCCGGTTTAGGAGGTCTCAACACCGGGGAGCTGTTTTTT CASSLSGLGGLNTGELFF
many NA 12 TRBJ2-2 TRBV7-2 TGTGCCAGCAGCTTAGTTAACGGGGAGCTGTTTTTT CASSLVNGELFF
few TRBD2 15 TRBJ2-1 TRBV5-1 TGCGCCAGCAGCTCCAGGACTAGCGGAACCAATGAGCAGTTCTTC CASSSRTSGTNEQFF
NA NA 14 TRBJ2-6 TRBV12-3/TRBV12-4 TGTGCCAGCAGTTTTAGCTCTGGGGCCAGCGTCCTGACTTTC CASSFSSGASVLTF
few TRBD1 15 TRBJ2-4 TRBV19 TGTGCCAGTAGTCTTACAGGGGGTCTTGGAAACATTCAGTACTTC CASSLTGGLGNIQYF
many TRBD2 13 TRBJ2-1 TRBV7-3 TGTGCCAGCAGCCCTAGCGGGGGAAATGAGCAGTTCTTC CASSPSGGNEQFF
NA NA 15 TRBJ2-5 TRBV7-6 TGTGCCAGCAGCTTAACTGGGGGAGGAAGAGAGACCCAGTACTTC CASSLTGGGRETQYF
many NA 15 TRBJ1-4 TRBV9 TGTGCCAGCTCCGTCGGGGGGAGCGGGCGGGAAAAACTGTTTTTT CASSVGGSGREKLFF
NA TRBD2 20 TRBJ2-1 TRBV20-1 TGCAGTGCTAGAGCAGAAGCCGGGACTAGCGGGAGGGTAGGACACAATGAGCAGTTCTTC CSARAEAGTSGRVGHNEQFF
many TRBD1 14 TRBJ1-1 TRBV29-1 TGCAGCGTTGGGGACAGGGGGCTGGACACTGAAGCTTTCTTT CSVGDRGLDTEAFF
many NA 13 TRBJ1-1 TRBV20-1 TGCAGTGCTAGAGGGGCGAGGGACACTGAAGCTTTCTTT CSARGARDTEAFF
many TRBD1 13 TRBJ2-3 TRBV10-3 TGTGCCACCGGACAGGGAGCCACAGATACGCAGTATTTT CATGQGATDTQYF
NA TRBD2 14 TRBJ2-1 TRBV29-1 TGCAGCGCCGGGACTAGCTCTGGGGTTAGTGAGCAGTTCTTC CSAGTSSGVSEQFF
many TRBD2 15 TRBJ2-7 TRBV4-3 TGCGCCAGCAGCCAAGCTAGCGGGAGTCCCTACGAGCAGTACTTC CASSQASGSPYEQYF
many TRBD2 17 TRBJ2-7 TRBV20-1 TGCAGTGCTAGAGGTTCAGCGGGGACCCTCCGAGCCTACGAGCAGTACTTC CSARGSAGTLRAYEQYF
NA NA 14 TRBJ2-3 TRBV7-9 TGTGCCAGCAGCTCAGGTGTCGGGACAGATACGCAGTATTTT CASSSGVGTDTQYF
NA TRBD2 16 TRBJ2-5 TRBV15 TGTGCCACCAGCAGAGAGGGTACGGGAGGGAAAGAGACCCAGTACTTC CATSREGTGGKETQYF
few NA 16 TRBJ2-3 TRBV2 TGTGCCAGCAGACGTTTGCGACAAGGGAGCACAGATACGCAGTATTTT CASRRLRQGSTDTQYF
many TRBD1 17 TRBJ1-1 TRBV20-1 TGCAGTGCTAGAGTGGCAGGGGGCGCCTTTAGGAACACTGAAGCTTTCTTT CSARVAGGAFRNTEAFF